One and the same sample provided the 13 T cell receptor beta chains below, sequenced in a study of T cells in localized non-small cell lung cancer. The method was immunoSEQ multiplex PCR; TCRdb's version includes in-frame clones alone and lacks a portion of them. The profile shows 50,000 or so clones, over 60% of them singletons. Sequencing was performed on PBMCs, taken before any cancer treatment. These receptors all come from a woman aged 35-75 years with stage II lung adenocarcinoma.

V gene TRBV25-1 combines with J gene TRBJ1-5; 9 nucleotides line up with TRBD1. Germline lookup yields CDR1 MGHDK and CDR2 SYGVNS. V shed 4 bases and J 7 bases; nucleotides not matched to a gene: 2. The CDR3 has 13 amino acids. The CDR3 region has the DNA TGTGCCAGCAGTGGAGGGACAGGGCAGCCCCAGCATTTT. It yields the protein CASSGGTGQPQHF.

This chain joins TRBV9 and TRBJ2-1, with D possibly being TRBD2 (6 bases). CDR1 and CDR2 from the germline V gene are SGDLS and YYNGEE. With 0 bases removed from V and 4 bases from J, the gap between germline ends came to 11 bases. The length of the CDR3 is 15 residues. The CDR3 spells CASSVVGGGYNEQFF. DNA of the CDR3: TGTGCCAGCAGCGTAGTGGGGGGAGGTTACAATGAGCAGTTCTTC.

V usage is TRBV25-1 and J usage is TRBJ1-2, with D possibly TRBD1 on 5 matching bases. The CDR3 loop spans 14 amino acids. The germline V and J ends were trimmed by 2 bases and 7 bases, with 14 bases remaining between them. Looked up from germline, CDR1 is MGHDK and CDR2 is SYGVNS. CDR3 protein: CASSENGGFSGYTF. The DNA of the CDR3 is TGTGCCAGCAGTGAAAATGGGGGGTTCTCTGGCTACACCTTC.

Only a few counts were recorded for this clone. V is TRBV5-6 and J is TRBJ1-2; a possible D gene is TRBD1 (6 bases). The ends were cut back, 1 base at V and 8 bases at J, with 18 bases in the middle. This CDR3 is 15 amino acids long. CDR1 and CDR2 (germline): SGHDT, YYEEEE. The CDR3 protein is CASSLWGGVPSGYTF. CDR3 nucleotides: TGTGCCAGCAGCTTGTGGGGGGGCGTCCCATCCGGCTACACCTTC.

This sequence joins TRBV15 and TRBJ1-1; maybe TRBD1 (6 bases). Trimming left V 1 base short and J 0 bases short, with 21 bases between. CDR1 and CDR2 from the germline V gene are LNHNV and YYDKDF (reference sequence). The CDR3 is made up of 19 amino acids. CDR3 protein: CATSRGFLKAGAMNTEAFF. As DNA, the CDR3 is TGTGCCACCAGCAGAGGGTTTCTTAAGGCAGGGGCTATGAACACTGAAGCTTTCTTT.

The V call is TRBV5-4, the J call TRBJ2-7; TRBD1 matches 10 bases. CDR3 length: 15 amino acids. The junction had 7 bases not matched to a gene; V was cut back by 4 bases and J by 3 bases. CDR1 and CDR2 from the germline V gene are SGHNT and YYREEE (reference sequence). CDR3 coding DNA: TGTGCCAGCAGCCCGGATGGGACAGGGGTCTACGAGCAGTACTTC. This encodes CASSPDGTGVYEQYF.

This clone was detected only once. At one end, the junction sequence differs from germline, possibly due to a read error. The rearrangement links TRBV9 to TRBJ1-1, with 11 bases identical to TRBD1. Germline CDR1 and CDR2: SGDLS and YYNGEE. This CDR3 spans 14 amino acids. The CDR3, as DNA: TGTGCCAGCAGCGTAGAGGGACAGGGGGTGGGGAGAGCATTT. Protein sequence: CASSVEGQGVGRAF.

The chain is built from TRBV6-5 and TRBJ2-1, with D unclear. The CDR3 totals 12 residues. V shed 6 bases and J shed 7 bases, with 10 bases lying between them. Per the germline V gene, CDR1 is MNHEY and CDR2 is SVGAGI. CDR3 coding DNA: TGTGCCAGCAGGGATTCCATTAATGAGCAGTTCTTC. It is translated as CASRDSINEQFF.

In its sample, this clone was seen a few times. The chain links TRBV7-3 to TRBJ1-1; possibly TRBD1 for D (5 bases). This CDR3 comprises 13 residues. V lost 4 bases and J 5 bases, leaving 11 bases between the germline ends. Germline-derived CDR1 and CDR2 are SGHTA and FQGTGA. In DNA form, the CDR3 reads TGTGCCAGCAGCTGGGGCCCCACGACTGAAGCTTTCTTT. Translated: CASSWGPTTEAFF.

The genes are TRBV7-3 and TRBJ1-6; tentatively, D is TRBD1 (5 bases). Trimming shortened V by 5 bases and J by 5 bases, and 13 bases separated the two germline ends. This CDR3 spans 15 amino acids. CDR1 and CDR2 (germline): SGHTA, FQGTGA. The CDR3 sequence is CASSPAGGDNSPLHF. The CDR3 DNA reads TGTGCCAGCAGCCCGGCGGGGGGGGATAATTCACCCCTCCACTTT. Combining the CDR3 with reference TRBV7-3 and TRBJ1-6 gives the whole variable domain GAGVSQTPSNKVTEKGKYVELRCDPISGHTALYWYRQSLGQGPEFLIYFQGTGAADDSGLPNDRFFAVRPEGSVSTLKIQRTERGDSAVYLCASSPAGGDNSPLHFGNGTRLTVT.

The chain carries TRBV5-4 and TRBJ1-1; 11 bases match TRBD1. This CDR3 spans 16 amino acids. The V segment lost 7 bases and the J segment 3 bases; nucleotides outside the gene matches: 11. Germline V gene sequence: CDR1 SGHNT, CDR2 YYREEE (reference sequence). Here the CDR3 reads CASRTGTGGADTEAFF. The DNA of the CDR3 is TGTGCCAGCCGGACCGGGACAGGGGGAGCGGACACTGAAGCTTTCTTT.

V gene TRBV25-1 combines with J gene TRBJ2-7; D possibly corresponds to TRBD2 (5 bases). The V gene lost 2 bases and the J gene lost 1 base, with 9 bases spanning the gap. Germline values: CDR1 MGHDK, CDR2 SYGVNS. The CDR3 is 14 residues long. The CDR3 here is CASSELEESYEQYF. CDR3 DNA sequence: TGTGCCAGCAGTGAACTGGAGGAGTCCTACGAGCAGTACTTC.

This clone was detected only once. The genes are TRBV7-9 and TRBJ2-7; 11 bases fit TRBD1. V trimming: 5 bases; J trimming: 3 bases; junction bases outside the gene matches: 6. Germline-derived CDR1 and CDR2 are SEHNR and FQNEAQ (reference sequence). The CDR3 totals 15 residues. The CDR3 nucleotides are TGTGCCAGCAGCAACCCAGGGACAGGGGGCTACGAGCAGTACTTC. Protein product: CASSNPGTGGYEQYF.